This TCR beta chain was profiled in a study of memory CD4+ T cells and cytomegalovirus serostatus. Whole-study findings and limits: CMV serostatus prediction reached median AUC approximately 0.95, or 0.91 with US-trained model.

The sort gate was single viable CD3+CD4+CD8-CD45RO+ cells for memory CD4+ T cells. On this clone itself: Its specificity is not known.

Repertoires were generated with immunoSEQ multiplex PCR, while TCRdb's copy carries only in-frame clones and drops some. This sample carries over 60,000 clones, roughly 80% of them seen once, and the ten largest clones take about 0.88%. The TCR originated in an adult in good health and CMV-seronegative. Specimen: memory CD4+ T cells from blood.

CDR3 DNA: TGTGCCAGTAGTATAACTAGCGGGGGGCCTCGGGAGACCCAGTACTTC. It yields the protein CASSITSGGPRETQYF. The rearrangement joins TRBV19 to TRBJ2-5, with 12 bases that match TRBD2. V was clipped by 2 bases and J by 5 bases; unmatched bases: 6. The CDR3 is made up of 16 amino acids. Germline-derived CDR1 and CDR2 are LNHDA and SQIVND (reference sequence).